Below, 17 T cell receptor beta chains from the same sample are listed, as sequenced in a study of blood T cell repertoires in COVID-19. Libraries were prepared by immunoSEQ multiplex PCR; TCRdb keeps only in-frame clonotypes and omits some of them. The sample has under 300,000 clones; around 86% are singletons. Sequencing was performed on peripheral blood. The receptor set was obtained from a human donor in a cohort sampled during active COVID-19.

The rearrangement uses TRBV7-9 and TRBJ2-3; D call uncertain. V was cut by 6 bases and J by 2 bases, with 3 bases left in between. This CDR3 has 11 amino acids. CDR1 SEHNR and CDR2 FQNEAQ come from the germline V gene (reference sequence). This chain's CDR3 is CASRATDTQYF. In DNA, the CDR3 is TGTGCCAGCAGGGCCACAGATACGCAGTATTTT.

The rearrangement links TRBV14 to TRBJ1-2, with D possibly TRBD1 on 5 matching bases. The CDR3 runs to 15 residues. The germline V gene encodes CDR1 SGHDN and CDR2 FVKESK. The V end was cut by 3 bases, the J end by 8 bases, with 19 bases between. In DNA form, the CDR3 reads TGTGCCAGCAGCCAGCAGTTGGTTGGGGCTGGAGGCTACACCTTC. It translates to CASSQQLVGAGGYTF.

The rearrangement uses TRBV5-4 and TRBJ1-5; D might be TRBD1 (6 bases). The germline gives CDR1 SGHNT, CDR2 YYREEE (reference sequence). The CDR3 is 15 residues long. The V and J ends lost 0 bases and 7 bases respectively, with 14 bases between them. The CDR3 region has the DNA TGTGCCAGCAGCTTGGGCCAGGGGTCGGACCAGCCCCAGCATTTT. It yields the protein CASSLGQGSDQPQHF.

The chain recombines TRBV7-2 with TRBJ2-2; 8 bases line up with TRBD1. Germline CDR1 reads SGHTA; CDR2 reads FQGNSA. Germline trimming cut 4 bases from V and 5 bases from J; bases unmatched to any gene: 3. There are 14 residues in the CDR3. The CDR3 spells CASSSQGATGELFF. The CDR3, as DNA: TGTGCCAGCAGCTCGCAGGGGGCAACCGGGGAGCTGTTTTTT.

The V and J genes are TRBV10-2 and TRBJ2-7, with 13 bases fitting TRBD2. This CDR3 is built from 15 residues. V gave up 8 bases and J gave up 1 base; unmatched junction bases: 5. CDR1 is WSHSY, CDR2 SAAADI, per germline. In nucleotides, the CDR3 is TGCGCCAGCCGGACTAGCGGGAGAAGTTCCTACGAGCAGTACTTC. Its protein is CASRTSGRSSYEQYF.

This chain joins TRBV7-2 and TRBJ2-1; D gene unclear. Germline CDR1 reads SGHTA; CDR2 reads FQGNSA. The CDR3 is 15 amino acids. V was trimmed by 3 bases and J by 1 base, leaving 10 bases between them. The CDR3 is CASSFNRLSYNEQFF. The DNA for the CDR3 is TGTGCCAGCAGCTTTAATAGATTGTCCTACAATGAGCAGTTCTTC.

CDR3 in DNA: TGTGCCAGCAGCGTCGACAGCGAGCAGTACTTC. Its translation: CASSVDSEQYF. The chain is built from TRBV5-4 and TRBJ2-7; D is possibly TRBD1 (5 bases). Trimming pared 4 bases from V and 6 bases from J, leaving 8 bases between. In germline, CDR1 is SGHNT, CDR2 YYREEE (reference sequence). The CDR3 is made up of 11 amino acids.

This chain connects TRBV30 to TRBJ1-3, with a possible D match to TRBD1 (6 bases). Germline V CDR1 and CDR2: GTSNPN, SVGIG (reference sequence). The CDR3 runs to 14 residues. With 5 bases removed from V and 0 bases from J, the gap between germline ends came to 11 bases. CDR3 in amino acids: CAWATGLSGNTIYF. The DNA of the CDR3 is TGTGCCTGGGCAACAGGGCTCTCTGGAAACACCATATATTTT. Supplemented by reference TRBV30 and TRBJ1-3, the full variable domain reads SQTIHQWPATLVQPVGSPLSLECTVEGTSNPNLYWYRQAAGRGLQLLFYSVGIGQISSEVPQNLSASRPQDRQFILSSKKLLLSDSGFYLCAWATGLSGNTIYFGEGSWLTVV.

The genes are TRBV27 and TRBJ2-3; 14 bases agree with TRBD2. Germline V lookup: CDR1 MNHEY, CDR2 SMNVEV (reference sequence). Germline trimming cut 10 bases from V and 7 bases from J; bases unmatched to any gene: 13. This CDR3 contains 16 residues. The CDR3 loop reads CATVSPGLAGENTQYF. CDR3 bases: TGTGCCACGGTATCCCCGGGACTAGCGGGAGAAAATACGCAGTATTTT.

The chain employs TRBV7-6 and TRBJ2-1, with 10 bases matching TRBD2. Per germline, CDR1 SGHVS and CDR2 FNYEAQ. The CDR3 contains 17 residues. V gave up 3 bases and J gave up 0 bases; unmatched junction bases: 5. DNA for the CDR3: TGTGCCAGCAGCTTGGGTAGCGGGAGGTTCTCCTACAATGAGCAGTTCTTC. Translation: CASSLGSGRFSYNEQFF.

The chain is built from TRBV28 and TRBJ1-2; D remains unclear. CDR1 is MDHEN, CDR2 SYDVKM, per germline. This CDR3 has 15 residues. The V end was cut by 2 bases, the J end by 3 bases, with 13 bases between. CDR3 sequence (DNA): TGTGCCAGCAGTTTACTCATGGGGAGGGACTATGGCTACACCTTC. Its protein product is CASSLLMGRDYGYTF.

The chain has TRBV15 and TRBJ2-7; 10 bases match TRBD1. Trimming took 1 base from V and 2 from J; bases not matched to a gene: 2. The CDR3 consists of 15 residues. Looked up from germline, CDR1 is LNHNV and CDR2 is YYDKDF (reference sequence). The CDR3 nucleotides are TGTGCCACCAGCAGAGGGGGACAGGGGACCTACGAGCAGTACTTC. This encodes CATSRGGQGTYEQYF.

The rearrangement joins TRBV7-2 to TRBJ2-7, with D possibly being TRBD2 (6 bases). V lost 1 base, J lost 3 bases, and 13 bases lay in between. There are 15 residues in the CDR3. The germline V gene has CDR1 SGHTA and CDR2 FQGNSA. The CDR3 nucleotides read TGTGCCAGCAGCTTAGAGGCTAGCGCCCTCTACGAGCAGTACTTC. Its translation: CASSLEASALYEQYF.

J is TRBJ1-6 and V is TRBV5-1; 7 positions agree with TRBD1. Germline-derived CDR1 and CDR2 are SGHRS and YFSETQ. The J segment lost 7 bases and the V segment lost 4 bases, leaving 17 bases of the junction unmatched. The CDR3 consists of 18 residues. The CDR3 DNA reads as TGCGCCAGCAGCGACCCAAACTTATCCGGGACAGCGAATTCACCCCTCCACTTT. Its protein product is CASSDPNLSGTANSPLHF.

This clone was detected only once. The chain employs TRBV3-1 (or the pseudogene TRBV3-2) and TRBJ2-1; the match to TRBD2 covers 12 bases. CDR3 length equals 19 residues. The V gene's germline CDR1 is LGHDT and CDR2 YNNKEL (reference sequence). J gave up 1 base and V 4 bases, and 11 bases lay outside the gene matches. CDR3 in amino acids: CASSRLAGGNGLSYNEQFF. DNA for the CDR3: TGTGCCAGCAGCCGGCTAGCGGGAGGGAATGGGTTATCCTACAATGAGCAGTTCTTC.

The V gene is TRBV11-3, the J gene TRBJ2-2; 8 bases are shared with TRBD2. The germline V gene has CDR1 SGHNT and CDR2 YENEEA. The CDR3 contains 15 residues. Trimming took 5 bases from V and 0 from J; bases not matched to a gene: 2. The CDR3 region is CASSVAGSNTGELFF. CDR3 sequence (DNA): TGTGCCAGCAGCGTAGCGGGATCGAACACCGGGGAGCTGTTTTTT.

This chain joins TRBV7-6 and TRBJ2-6; 12 nucleotides align to TRBD2. V dropped 5 bases and J dropped 0; count of bases not matched to a gene: 5. From germline, CDR1 is SGHVS and CDR2 FNYEAQ. CDR3 size: 18 residues. CDR3 amino acids: CASSAGLAGNSGANVLTF. The CDR3 nucleotides are TGTGCCAGCAGCGCCGGACTAGCGGGGAACTCTGGGGCCAACGTCCTGACTTTC. The variable domain in full, completed from reference TRBV7-6 and TRBJ2-6, reads GAGVSQSPRYKVTKRGQDVALRCDPISGHVSLYWYRQALGQGPEFLTYFNYEAQQDKSGLPNDRFSAERPEGSISTLTIQRTEQRDSAMYRCASSAGLAGNSGANVLTFGAGSRLTVL.